This is a list of T cell receptor beta chains from one sample in a study of blood T cell repertoires in COVID-19. TCRdb's table, derived via immunoSEQ multiplex PCR, lists solely in-frame clones and lacks some. The sample includes some 170,000 clones, around 84% of them seen just once. Sequenced: PBMCs or T cells enriched from blood (not recorded which). The receptors originated from a man aged 45-65 years who had recovered from COVID-19. Each CDR3 is given with its conserved first and last residue. Fields, in order: clone size, V gene, J gene, D gene, CDR3 protein, CDR3 DNA. The D gene is left open where the match is weak. The size entry is marked missing in some rows and otherwise reads once, few, many or a size class.

.,TRBV19,TRBJ2-2,.,CASSRTVTDGTGELFF,TGTGCCAGTAGTAGGACAGTTACTGATGGCACCGGGGAGCTGTTTTTT
.,TRBV18,TRBJ1-5,.,CASSTGGNQPQHF,TGTGCCAGCTCAACGGGGGGGAATCAGCCCCAGCATTTT
.,TRBV7-2,TRBJ2-3,TRBD2,CASSLVGGVSTDTQYF,TGTGCCAGCAGCTTAGTCGGGGGGGTTAGCACAGATACGCAGTATTTT
.,TRBV28,TRBJ1-2,.,CASSSSSGGHYGYTF,TGTGCCAGCAGTTCCAGTTCAGGAGGCCACTATGGCTACACCTTC
.,TRBV29-1,TRBJ1-2,TRBD1,CSVRGLDGYTF,TGCAGCGTTAGGGGGCTGGATGGCTACACCTTC
.,TRBV5-1,TRBJ2-7,TRBD2,CASSFSGGAQYEQYF,TGCGCCAGCAGTTTTAGCGGGGGGGCTCAGTACGAGCAGTACTTC
once,TRBV3-1/TRBV3-2,TRBJ1-4,.,CASSQDETGDNEKLFF,TGTGCCAGCAGCCAAGACGAGACAGGCGACAATGAAAAACTGTTTTTT
few,TRBV27,TRBJ1-2,TRBD1,CASSLSGTGHANYGYTF,TGTGCCAGCAGTCTCTCCGGGACAGGGCATGCTAACTATGGCTACACCTTC
.,TRBV11-2,TRBJ2-3,.,CASSSKRVRTDTQYF,TGTGCCAGCAGCTCAAAGCGGGTTCGCACAGATACGCAGTATTTT
.,TRBV5-4,TRBJ1-1,TRBD1,CASSLDRGSGRNTEAFF,TGTGCCAGCAGCCTAGACAGGGGGTCAGGACGGAACACTGAAGCTTTCTTT
.,TRBV28,TRBJ1-5,.,CASHSGGSNQPQHF,TGTGCCAGCCATTCCGGGGGATCGAATCAGCCCCAGCATTTT
once,TRBV7-8,TRBJ1-1,TRBD1,CASSLDRDRVDTEAFF,TGTGCCAGCAGCTTAGACCGGGACAGGGTCGACACTGAAGCTTTCTTT
.,TRBV5-1,TRBJ2-3,.,CASSPPLTASTDTQYF,TGCGCCAGCAGCCCGCCCCTGACAGCTAGCACAGATACGCAGTATTTT
.,TRBV19,TRBJ2-2,TRBD1,CASSVKSGGRVLTGELFF,TGTGCCAGTAGTGTCAAATCAGGGGGCAGGGTTTTAACCGGGGAGCTGTTTTTT
.,TRBV18,TRBJ2-7,TRBD1,CASSPSRQGAGEQYF,TGTGCCAGCTCACCATCTCGACAGGGGGCGGGCGAGCAGTACTTC
.,TRBV5-1,TRBJ1-3,.,CASSVNTAAGNTIYF,TGCGCCAGCAGCGTTAATACAGCAGCTGGAAACACCATATATTTT
.,TRBV7-9,TRBJ1-3,.,CASSPSGRGGNTIYF,TGTGCCAGCAGCCCCTCGGGTAGGGGTGGAAACACCATATATTTT
.,TRBV28,TRBJ2-7,TRBD2,CASSLMGLASYEQYF,TGTGCCAGCAGTTTAATGGGACTAGCATCCTACGAGCAGTACTTC
few,TRBV2,TRBJ1-1,.,CASSEGGGRSTEAFF,TGTGCCAGCAGTGAAGGGGGGGGGCGAAGCACTGAAGCTTTCTTT
.,TRBV9,TRBJ2-2,TRBD2,CASSASGDNTGELFF,TGTGCCAGCAGCGCTAGCGGGGATAACACCGGGGAGCTGTTTTTT
.,TRBV11-2,TRBJ1-6,.,CASSLDQGRNSPLHF,TGTGCCAGCAGCTTAGATCAGGGGCGGAATTCACCCCTCCACTTT
.,TRBV19,TRBJ2-1,TRBD2,CASRGLAGANEQFF,TGTGCCAGTAGGGGACTAGCGGGGGCCAATGAGCAGTTCTTC
.,TRBV6-5,TRBJ1-3,.,CASRSGGTGNTIYF,TGTGCCAGTCGGTCGGGTGGCACTGGAAACACCATATATTTT
.,TRBV10-3,TRBJ2-1,TRBD2,CAIRDGTRKNEQFF,TGTGCCATCAGGGATGGGACTAGAAAAAATGAGCAGTTCTTC
.,TRBV5-1,TRBJ1-3,.,CASSLGEVGNTIYF,TGCGCCAGCAGCTTGGGGGAGGTTGGAAACACCATATATTTT
.,TRBV15,TRBJ1-2,TRBD1,CATSTNLAGTGSGYTF,TGTGCCACCAGCACAAACCTTGCCGGGACAGGGAGTGGCTACACCTTC
.,TRBV5-4,TRBJ1-2,TRBD1,CASSHGGQGGYGYTF,TGTGCCAGCAGCCATGGGGGGCAGGGGGGCTATGGCTACACCTTC
.,TRBV10-3,TRBJ2-7,TRBD1,CAISDLRTGAYEQYF,TGTGCCATCAGTGATCTCAGGACAGGGGCCTACGAGCAGTACTTC
.,TRBV29-1,TRBJ1-1,TRBD1,CSGCRGRNMNTEAFF,TGCAGCGGATGCAGGGGGCGTAACATGAACACTGAAGCTTTCTTT
.,TRBV7-9,TRBJ2-4,TRBD2,CASSLGAWAGENIQYF,TGTGCCAGCAGCTTAGGGGCATGGGCGGGAGAAAACATTCAGTACTTC